This paragraph covers one TCR beta chain sequence. This clonotype was seen a few times. Its target antigen remains unknown. Base qualities were left out, and no much larger clone turns up one base away. V and J lose 4 bases and 4 bases, and a span of 14 bases separates them. The germline V gene yields SGHDT for CDR1 and YYEEEE for CDR2. The CDR3 contains 14 residues, cysteine and phenylalanine counted. Of the read, only the CDR3 DNA is kept; its 42 bases are in frame from base 1. These data originate in a study of blood T cells in healthy people across ages (dated by TCRdb to the mid-2010s). Turning to the overall study: In model experiments, template switching captured roughly one uniquely barcoded TCR beta cDNA molecule for every two T cells. Age-related changes in TCR beta repertoire diversity were measured in the study by deep sequencing normalized with unique cDNA molecular identifiers. The donors were split into four age groups: young (average 16 years), middle-aged (39), aged (62) and long-lived (under 85). Donors of different ages were randomly distributed across sequencing lanes to avoid experimental bias. The study analyzed two additional independent replicas of 1 million unique cDNA reads from the same blood draw for two donors, one aged 18 to 29 and one aged 80 or older.

The library was built by means of 5' RACE. Reads for this sample came from an Illumina HiSeq 2500. A second PCR of about 7 to 12 cycles was performed with a sample-barcoded 5' primer and a J-beta primer mix. A unique molecular identifier was introduced onto each TCR beta cDNA molecule by a template-switch 5' adaptor carrying 12 random nucleotides. Each sample yielded at least 3 million CDR3-containing paired-end reads. All of the RNA was converted into first-strand cDNA using the Mint cDNA synthesis kit, with a TRBC-specific oligonucleotide serving as the primer. Following uracil-DNA glycosylase treatment, a first 18-cycle PCR with universal primers M1SS and BC2_uni_R was performed on all cDNA. From the authors' description of their analysis: For normalization, 1 million high-quality reads, each with a distinct molecular identifier, were randomly selected from each sample. Instead of being binned into consensus sequences, reads with shared molecular identifiers were discarded. MiTCR, set to a Q25 quality threshold and the strictest error-elimination algorithm, was used for CDR3 identification, clonotype clustering and error correction. A nonparametric unseen species model using Euler transformation provided a lower-bound estimate of total TCR beta diversity. The raw public reads went through TCRdb reprocessing: fastp at Q25, MiXCR clone calling, in-frame beta chains kept. Identical CDR3 proteins give one entry, which carries the most common genes and DNA. The authors' filters were not applied to this entry. The sample yields 1.5 million to 2 million distinct CDR3 sequences; 40% to 55% were counted once. The ten biggest clones cover 2% to 2.5% of the sample.

The donors were about 40 Caucasian individuals from Russia, aged roughly 6 to 90 years, who were systemically healthy. Each donor gave ten milliliters of peripheral blood, drawn into EDTA-treated Vacutainer tubes. Ficoll-Paque density-gradient centrifugation was used to isolate PBMCs, with at least 6.5 million per sample. Trizol reagent was used to extract total RNA from PBMCs, with at least 5.5 micrograms per sample. For every donor, flow cytometry on a PBMC aliquot measured the percentage of naive CD45RAhigh/CD27high T cells. The research as a whole found: Total diversity estimates from one million sequenced T cells were considered lower bounds and underestimates. Because the CMV infection status of the donors was unknown, age-related changes in expanded clonotypes may potentially have been confounded. Compared with the aged group, more naive CD4+ T cells, fewer expanded clones and increased TCR diversity were shown by the long-lived group, suggesting age selection. Observed TCR beta diversity per million T cells fell roughly linearly with age, and a significant reduction was already apparent by age around 36. Conclusive comparison of naive and antigen-experienced compartments was prevented by the profiling of bulk unsorted PBMCs. The percentage of naive T cells measured by flow cytometry correlated strongly with observed TCR beta diversity.

This clonotype was sampled from a woman between 40 and 50 years old in good health. This receptor chain uses TRBV5-6 and TRBJ2-5; a weak D assignment points to TRBD2 (6 bases agree). Sequencing input: blood. The DNA sequence follows: TGTGCCAGCAGCAGAACCGGGGACTCAGAGACCCAGTACTTC. Translated, this gives CASSRTGDSETQYF.